This record covers a single T cell receptor (beta chain). Its antigen is unknown. The data are from a study of monozygotic twins with inflammatory bowel disease. Study-level results: IBD patients showed reduced TCRbeta diversity (inverse Simpson) versus healthy co-twins. The analysis yielded no support for one strong signal or clonotype associated with IBD. Repertoire similarity did not differ between concordant and discordant twins, possibly owing to limited power.

Germline-derived CDR1 and CDR2 are GTSNPN and SVGIG (reference sequence). This CDR3 is 13 amino acids long. TCRdb derives one entry per CDR3 protein from the 5' RACE reads, leaving out DNA. The specimen's table records 350,000 to 400,000 distinct CDR3 sequences. This chain connects TRBV30 to TRBJ1-5. The origin of this receptor is a human donor with ulcerative colitis or Crohn's disease, or a healthy co-twin of an affected twin (not recorded which). Sequenced: blood. CDR3 protein: CAWSEDRIQPQQF.